This TCR beta chain emerged from a study of shared clonotypes between healthy human individuals. The study, taken as a whole, reports: Compared with memory subsets, naive subsets generally had larger estimated richness.

An assay was performed, and its level was deep. TCRdb keeps only in-frame clones here, not all; method: immunoSEQ multiplex PCR. The sample includes 1,500,000 or so clones, approximately 98.5% of them seen just once. Remarks on this clone: The antigen remains undetermined.

Trimming cost V 7 bases and J 5 bases, with 17 bases left between them. The CDR3 spans 14 residues. Germline V gene sequence: CDR1 MDHEN, CDR2 SYDVKM. The sequence was collected from a man younger than 40 in good health. Sequencing used naive CD4+ T cells sorted from blood. Stated subset: CD45RA+ positively selected. The V gene is TRBV28, the J gene TRBJ2-5; D gene uncertain. CDR3 nucleotide sequence: TGTGCCAGCAATGGCCCCATCGTACGGGAGACCCAGTACTTC. Residues: CASNGPIVRETQYF.